This T cell receptor beta chain was profiled in a study of T cell responses to AZD1222 COVID-19 vaccine. V was cut by 3 bases and J by 7 bases, with 13 bases left in between. Germline assignment: CDR1 SEHNR and CDR2 FQNEAQ (reference sequence). The CDR3 extends over 15 amino acids. Sequenced by immunoSEQ multiplex PCR; TCRdb stores in-frame clones only, minus some. The top ten hold roughly 3% of the sample, which has 120,000 or so clones, approximately 90% seen once. V is TRBV7-9 and J is TRBJ1-6; D possibly corresponds to TRBD1 (6 bases). This receptor was obtained from an adult in good health. This material consisted of peripheral blood, taken on day 0 of AZD1222 vaccination. CDR3 in amino acids: CASSFGDRPNSPLHF. The CDR3, as DNA: TGTGCCAGCAGCTTCGGAGACAGGCCGAATTCACCCCTCCACTTT.